This is a list of T cell receptor beta chains from one sample in a study of T cells after posttransplantation cyclophosphamide. Measured with immunoSEQ multiplex PCR; TCRdb has only the in-frame clones, and not every one. The sample includes around 40,000 clones, about nine tenths of them seen just once. Here the sequenced sample was PBMCs, taken roughly 60 days after allogeneic stem cell transplant with posttransplant cyclophosphamide. These receptor sequences come from a male patient aged 60-69 years who received an allogeneic stem cell transplant from a related donor and was CMV-positive. T cells may partly derive from the graft donor. Both conserved end residues are part of each CDR3. A D gene is named only where the DNA matches it firmly. Expanded clones get a size class; other rows say once, few or many, or leave the size out.

d_gene: TRBD1; len: 16; j_gene: TRBJ2-5; abundance: once; v_gene: TRBV7-9; CDR3aa: CASSARQGASQETQYF; CDR3nt: TGTGCCAGCAGCGCAAGACAGGGTGCGTCTCAAGAGACCCAGTACTTC
d_gene: -; len: 16; j_gene: TRBJ2-2; abundance: once; v_gene: TRBV4-1; CDR3aa: CASSQLSRGGTGELFF; CDR3nt: TGCGCCAGCAGCCAACTGTCCCGGGGAGGAACCGGGGAGCTGTTTTTT
d_gene: -; len: 14; j_gene: TRBJ1-4; abundance: once; v_gene: TRBV9; CDR3aa: CASSVGQINEKLFF; CDR3nt: TGTGCCAGCAGCGTAGGACAAATAAATGAAAAACTGTTTTTT
d_gene: TRBD1; len: 14; j_gene: TRBJ2-2; abundance: -; v_gene: TRBV7-6; CDR3aa: CASSSGQLTGELFF; CDR3nt: TGTGCCAGCAGCTCGGGACAGCTCACCGGGGAGCTGTTTTTT
d_gene: TRBD1; len: 14; j_gene: TRBJ1-1; abundance: -; v_gene: TRBV29-1; CDR3aa: CSFYRGHSFIEAFF; CDR3nt: TGCAGCTTTTACAGGGGACACAGTTTTATTGAAGCTTTCTTT
d_gene: -; len: 16; j_gene: TRBJ1-5; abundance: -; v_gene: TRBV27; CDR3aa: CASSPWGGSGNQPQHF; CDR3nt: TGTGCCAGCAGCCCCTGGGGGGGCTCCGGCAATCAGCCCCAGCATTTT
d_gene: TRBD1; len: 15; j_gene: TRBJ1-3; abundance: -; v_gene: TRBV19; CDR3aa: CASSMIQGAVNTIYF; CDR3nt: TGTGCCAGTTCTATGATACAGGGGGCTGTAAACACCATATATTTT
d_gene: TRBD2; len: 16; j_gene: TRBJ2-3; abundance: -; v_gene: TRBV5-6; CDR3aa: CASSLTGLAGTDTQYF; CDR3nt: TGTGCCAGCAGCTTGACGGGACTAGCGGGGACAGATACGCAGTATTTT
d_gene: TRBD1; len: 14; j_gene: TRBJ2-7; abundance: -; v_gene: TRBV29-1; CDR3aa: CSVSGTGGAGEQYF; CDR3nt: TGCAGCGTATCCGGGACAGGGGGAGCGGGGGAGCAGTACTTC
d_gene: TRBD2; len: 18; j_gene: TRBJ2-2; abundance: -; v_gene: TRBV9; CDR3aa: CASSPWTSGGKNTGELFF; CDR3nt: TGTGCCAGCAGCCCCTGGACTAGCGGGGGAAAGAACACCGGGGAGCTGTTTTTT
d_gene: TRBD2; len: 15; j_gene: TRBJ2-3; abundance: once; v_gene: TRBV5-8; CDR3aa: CASSFFTSGSDTQYF; CDR3nt: TGTGCCAGCAGCTTTTTCACTAGCGGGTCTGATACGCAGTATTTT
d_gene: -; len: 17; j_gene: TRBJ2-1; abundance: -; v_gene: TRBV9; CDR3aa: CASSVVGVTGEYNEQFF; CDR3nt: TGTGCCAGCAGCGTAGTAGGGGTGACGGGGGAATACAATGAGCAGTTCTTC
d_gene: -; len: 13; j_gene: TRBJ1-2; abundance: -; v_gene: TRBV7-8; CDR3aa: CASSLERSYGYTF; CDR3nt: TGTGCCAGCAGCTTAGAGAGGAGCTATGGCTACACCTTC
d_gene: TRBD2; len: 17; j_gene: TRBJ2-7; abundance: -; v_gene: TRBV4-2; CDR3aa: CASSQAGSGGAWGEQYF; CDR3nt: TGTGCCAGCAGCCAAGCAGGTAGCGGGGGGGCCTGGGGCGAGCAGTACTTC
d_gene: -; len: 13; j_gene: TRBJ2-3; abundance: -; v_gene: TRBV27; CDR3aa: CASSLPQQGVQYF; CDR3nt: TGTGCCAGCAGTTTACCACAACAGGGTGTGCAGTATTTT
d_gene: TRBD2; len: 18; j_gene: TRBJ2-2; abundance: -; v_gene: TRBV10-2; CDR3aa: CASRGTSGGFANTGELFF; CDR3nt: TGCGCCAGCAGAGGGACTAGCGGGGGGTTCGCGAACACCGGGGAGCTGTTTTTT
d_gene: TRBD1; len: 12; j_gene: TRBJ2-1; abundance: once; v_gene: TRBV2; CDR3aa: CASTWTGNEQFF; CDR3nt: TGTGCCTCGACCTGGACAGGGAATGAGCAGTTCTTC
d_gene: -; len: 14; j_gene: TRBJ1-6; abundance: -; v_gene: TRBV4-1; CDR3aa: CASSQVGLGSPLHF; CDR3nt: TGCGCCAGCAGCCAAGTGGGTCTAGGATCACCCCTCCACTTT
d_gene: -; len: 16; j_gene: TRBJ2-4; abundance: -; v_gene: TRBV9; CDR3aa: CASSPGGPQAKNIQYF; CDR3nt: TGTGCCAGCAGCCCCGGAGGGCCCCAGGCCAAAAACATTCAGTACTTC
d_gene: TRBD1; len: 18; j_gene: TRBJ2-2; abundance: once; v_gene: TRBV7-2; CDR3aa: CASSLKVGQGPNTGELFF; CDR3nt: TGTGCCAGCAGCCTTAAGGTGGGACAGGGCCCGAACACCGGGGAGCTGTTTTTT
d_gene: TRBD2; len: 15; j_gene: TRBJ2-1; abundance: -; v_gene: TRBV9; CDR3aa: CASSVLAGGYNEQFF; CDR3nt: TGTGCCAGCAGCGTCCTAGCGGGGGGTTACAATGAGCAGTTCTTC
d_gene: -; len: 16; j_gene: TRBJ1-1; abundance: -; v_gene: TRBV7-8; CDR3aa: CASSPRRGGESTEAFF; CDR3nt: TGTGCCAGCAGCCCTCGGAGGGGGGGGGAGAGCACTGAAGCTTTCTTT